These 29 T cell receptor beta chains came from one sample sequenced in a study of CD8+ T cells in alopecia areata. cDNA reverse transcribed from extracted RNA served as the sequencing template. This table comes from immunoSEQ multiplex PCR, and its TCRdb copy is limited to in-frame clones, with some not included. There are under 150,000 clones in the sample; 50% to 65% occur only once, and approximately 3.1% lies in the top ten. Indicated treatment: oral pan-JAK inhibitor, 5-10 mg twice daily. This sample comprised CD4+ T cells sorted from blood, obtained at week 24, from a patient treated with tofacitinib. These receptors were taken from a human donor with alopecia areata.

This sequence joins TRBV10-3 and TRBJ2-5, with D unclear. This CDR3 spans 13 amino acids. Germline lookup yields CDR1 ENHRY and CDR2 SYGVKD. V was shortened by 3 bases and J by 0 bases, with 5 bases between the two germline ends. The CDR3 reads CAISDQDQETQYF. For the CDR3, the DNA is TGTGCCATCAGTGATCAGGACCAAGAGACCCAGTACTTC.

This CDR3 reads CASSSQGTPQQFF. In DNA form, the CDR3 reads TGTGCCAGCAGCTCCCAAGGAACCCCCCAGCAGTTCTTC. The chain has TRBV11-2 and TRBJ2-1; D is unclear. V lost 4 bases and J lost 11, with 15 bases in between. CDR1 is SGHAT, CDR2 FQNNGV, per germline. The CDR3 is 13 amino acids.

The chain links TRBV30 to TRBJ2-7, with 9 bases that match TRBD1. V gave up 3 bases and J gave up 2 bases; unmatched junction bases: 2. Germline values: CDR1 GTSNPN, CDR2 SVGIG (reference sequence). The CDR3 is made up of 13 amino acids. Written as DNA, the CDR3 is TGTGCCTGGAGAGGGACAGGGACCTACGAGCAGTACTTC. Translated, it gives CAWRGTGTYEQYF.

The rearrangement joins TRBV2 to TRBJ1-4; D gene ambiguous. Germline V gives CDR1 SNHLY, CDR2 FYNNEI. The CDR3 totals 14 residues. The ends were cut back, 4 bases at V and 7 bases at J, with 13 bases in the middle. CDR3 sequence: CASSAEGWIEKLFF. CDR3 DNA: TGTGCCAGCAGTGCGGAGGGTTGGATTGAAAAACTGTTTTTT.

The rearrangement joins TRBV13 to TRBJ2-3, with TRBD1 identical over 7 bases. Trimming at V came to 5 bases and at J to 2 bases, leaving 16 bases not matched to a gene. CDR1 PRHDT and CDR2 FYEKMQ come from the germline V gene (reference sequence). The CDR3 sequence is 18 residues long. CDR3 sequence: CASSTTSTGLRTTDTQYF. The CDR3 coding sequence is TGTGCCAGCAGCACTACCTCGACAGGGCTCCGAACCACAGATACGCAGTATTTT. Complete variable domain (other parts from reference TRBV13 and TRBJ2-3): AAGVIQSPRHLIKEKRETATLKCYPIPRHDTVYWYQQGPGQDPQFLISFYEKMQSDKGSIPDRFSAQQFSDYHSELNMSSLELGDSALYFCASSTTSTGLRTTDTQYFGPGTRLTVL.

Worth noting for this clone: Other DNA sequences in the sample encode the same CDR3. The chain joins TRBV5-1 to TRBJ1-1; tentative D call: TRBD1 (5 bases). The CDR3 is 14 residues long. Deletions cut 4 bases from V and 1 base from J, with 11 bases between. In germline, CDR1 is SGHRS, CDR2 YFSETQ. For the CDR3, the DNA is TGCGCCAGCAGCCTCGGGACTCAGAACACTGAAGCTTTCTTT. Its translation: CASSLGTQNTEAFF.

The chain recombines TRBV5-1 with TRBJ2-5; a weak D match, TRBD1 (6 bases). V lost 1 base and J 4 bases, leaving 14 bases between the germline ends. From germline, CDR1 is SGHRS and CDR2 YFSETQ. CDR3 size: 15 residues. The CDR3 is CASSLNPGVGETQYF. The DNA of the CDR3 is TGCGCCAGCAGCTTGAATCCAGGGGTAGGAGAGACCCAGTACTTC. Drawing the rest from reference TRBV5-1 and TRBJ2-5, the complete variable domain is KAGVTQTPRYLIKTRGQQVTLSCSPISGHRSVSWYQQTPGQGLQFLFEYFSETQRNKGNFPGRFSGRQFSNSRSEMNVSTLELGDSALYLCASSLNPGVGETQYFGPGTRLLVL.

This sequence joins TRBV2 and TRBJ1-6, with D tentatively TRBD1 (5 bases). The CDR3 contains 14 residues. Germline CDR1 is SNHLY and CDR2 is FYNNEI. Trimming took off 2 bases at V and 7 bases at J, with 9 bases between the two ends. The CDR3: CASSEQGANSPLHF. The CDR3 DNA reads TGTGCCAGCAGTGAACAGGGAGCGAATTCACCCCTCCACTTT.

The CDR3 here is CASSQSFTGLIAEAFF. As DNA, the CDR3 is TGTGCCAGCAGCCAGTCATTCACAGGGCTGATCGCTGAAGCTTTCTTT. V and J are TRBV14 and TRBJ1-1; possible D gene TRBD1, 6 bases. The V gene's germline CDR1 is SGHDN and CDR2 FVKESK. This CDR3 comprises 16 residues. V lost 3 bases and J 6 bases, leaving 20 bases between the germline ends.

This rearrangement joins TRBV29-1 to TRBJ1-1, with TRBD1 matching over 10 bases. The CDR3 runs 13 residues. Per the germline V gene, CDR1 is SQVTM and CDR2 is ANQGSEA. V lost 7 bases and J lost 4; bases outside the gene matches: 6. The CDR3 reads CSALRQGATEAFF. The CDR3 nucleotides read TGCAGCGCGCTAAGACAGGGGGCCACTGAAGCTTTCTTT.

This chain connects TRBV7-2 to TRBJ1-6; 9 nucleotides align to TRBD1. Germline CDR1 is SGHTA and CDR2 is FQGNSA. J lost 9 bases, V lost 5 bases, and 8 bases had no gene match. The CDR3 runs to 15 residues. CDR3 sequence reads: CASSRNRGRLSPLHF. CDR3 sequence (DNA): TGTGCCAGCAGCCGGAACAGGGGGCGCCTTTCACCCCTCCACTTT.

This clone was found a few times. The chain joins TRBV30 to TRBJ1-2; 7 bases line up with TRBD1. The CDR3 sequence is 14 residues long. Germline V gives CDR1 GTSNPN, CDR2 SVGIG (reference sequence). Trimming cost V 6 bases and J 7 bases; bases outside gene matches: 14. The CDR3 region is CACRRQGSTGGYTF. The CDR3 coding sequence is TGTGCCTGTCGCAGACAGGGCTCGACTGGTGGCTACACCTTC.

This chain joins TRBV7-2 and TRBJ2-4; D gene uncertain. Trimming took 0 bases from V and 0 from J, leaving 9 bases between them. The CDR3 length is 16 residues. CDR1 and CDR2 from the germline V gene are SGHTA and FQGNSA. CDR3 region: CASSLAYELAKNIQYF. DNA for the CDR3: TGTGCCAGCAGCTTAGCCTACGAACTAGCCAAAAACATTCAGTACTTC.

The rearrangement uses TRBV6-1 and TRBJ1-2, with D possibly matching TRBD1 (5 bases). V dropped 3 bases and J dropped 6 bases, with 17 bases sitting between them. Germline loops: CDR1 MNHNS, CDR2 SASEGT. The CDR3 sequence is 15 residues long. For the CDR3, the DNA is TGTGCCAGCAGTGAGGACATAGGACACCCTAATGGCTACACCTTC. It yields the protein CASSEDIGHPNGYTF.

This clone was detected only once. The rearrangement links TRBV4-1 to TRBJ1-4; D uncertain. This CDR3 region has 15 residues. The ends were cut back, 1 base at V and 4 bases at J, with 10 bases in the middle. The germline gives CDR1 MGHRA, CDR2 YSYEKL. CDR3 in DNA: TGCGCCAGCAGCCAAGTAAAGGGATTTAATGAAAAACTGTTTTTT. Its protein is CASSQVKGFNEKLFF.

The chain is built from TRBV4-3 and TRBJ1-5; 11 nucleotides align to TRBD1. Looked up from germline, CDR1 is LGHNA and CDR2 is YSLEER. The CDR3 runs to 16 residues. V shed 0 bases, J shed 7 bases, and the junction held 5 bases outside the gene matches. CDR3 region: CASSQDLGQGEQPQHF. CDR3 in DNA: TGCGCCAGCAGCCAAGATCTGGGACAGGGGGAACAGCCCCAGCATTTT.

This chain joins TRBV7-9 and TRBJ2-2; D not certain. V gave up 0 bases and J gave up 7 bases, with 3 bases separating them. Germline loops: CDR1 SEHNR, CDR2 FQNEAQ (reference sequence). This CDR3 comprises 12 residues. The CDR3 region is CASSLASGELFF. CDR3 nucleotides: TGTGCCAGCAGCTTAGCTAGCGGGGAGCTGTTTTTT.

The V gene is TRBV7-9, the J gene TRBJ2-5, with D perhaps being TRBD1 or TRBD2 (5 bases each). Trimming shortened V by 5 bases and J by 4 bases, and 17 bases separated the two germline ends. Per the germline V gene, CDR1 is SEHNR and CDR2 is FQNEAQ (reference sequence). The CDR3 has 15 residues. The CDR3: CASSPRGTTTETQYF. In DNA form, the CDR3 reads TGTGCCAGCAGCCCGCGTGGGACGACGACAGAGACCCAGTACTTC.

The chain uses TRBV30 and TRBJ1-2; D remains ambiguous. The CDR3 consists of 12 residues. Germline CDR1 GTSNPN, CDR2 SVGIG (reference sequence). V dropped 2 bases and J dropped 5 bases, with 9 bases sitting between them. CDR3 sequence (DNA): TGTGCCTGGAGTCTTACAGCGTATGGCTACACCTTC. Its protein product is CAWSLTAYGYTF.

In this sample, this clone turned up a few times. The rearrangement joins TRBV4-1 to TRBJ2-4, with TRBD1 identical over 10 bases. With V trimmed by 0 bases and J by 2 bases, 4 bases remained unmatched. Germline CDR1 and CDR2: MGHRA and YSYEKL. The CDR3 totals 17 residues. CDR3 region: CASSQEWTGGSKNIQYF. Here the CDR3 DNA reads TGCGCCAGCAGCCAAGAATGGACAGGGGGTTCCAAAAACATTCAGTACTTC.

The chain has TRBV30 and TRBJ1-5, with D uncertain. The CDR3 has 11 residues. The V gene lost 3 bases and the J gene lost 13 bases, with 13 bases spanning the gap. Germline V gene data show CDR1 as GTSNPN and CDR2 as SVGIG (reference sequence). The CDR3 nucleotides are TGTGCCTGGAGGGGGTCCGGGCCGCAGCATTTT. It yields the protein CAWRGSGPQHF.

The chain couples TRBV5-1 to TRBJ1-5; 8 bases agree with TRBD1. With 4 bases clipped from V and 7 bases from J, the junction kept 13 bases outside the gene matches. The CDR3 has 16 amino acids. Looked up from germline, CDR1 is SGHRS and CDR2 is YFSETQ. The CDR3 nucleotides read TGCGCCAGCAGCCCAGGGACAGGCCCAGGGAGCCAGCCCCAGCATTTT. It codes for CASSPGTGPGSQPQHF.

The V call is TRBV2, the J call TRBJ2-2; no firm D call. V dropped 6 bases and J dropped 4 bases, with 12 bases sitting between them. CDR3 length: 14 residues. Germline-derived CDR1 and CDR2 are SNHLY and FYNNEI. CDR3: CASRAIAGTGELFF. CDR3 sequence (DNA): TGTGCCAGCAGAGCCATAGCAGGCACCGGGGAGCTGTTTTTT.

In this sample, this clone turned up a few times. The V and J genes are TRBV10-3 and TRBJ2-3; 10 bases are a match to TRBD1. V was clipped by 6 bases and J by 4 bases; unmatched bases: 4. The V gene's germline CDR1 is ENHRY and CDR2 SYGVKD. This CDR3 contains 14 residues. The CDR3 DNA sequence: TGTGCCATCAGCGGGACAGGGGTCGCAGATACGCAGTATTTT. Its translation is CAISGTGVADTQYF.

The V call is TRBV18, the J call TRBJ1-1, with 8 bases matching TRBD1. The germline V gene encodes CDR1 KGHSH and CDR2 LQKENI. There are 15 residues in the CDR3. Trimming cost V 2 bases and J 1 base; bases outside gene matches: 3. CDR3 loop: CASSPGQGSNTEAFF. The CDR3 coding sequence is TGTGCCAGCTCACCAGGACAGGGATCGAACACTGAAGCTTTCTTT.

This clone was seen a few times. CDR3 bases: TGTGCCACCAGCAGAGCGGGCCCCCTGGAGACCCAGTACTTC. This sequence encodes CATSRAGPLETQYF. The chain carries TRBV15 and TRBJ2-5; no definite D call. This CDR3 comprises 14 residues. Germline V gene lookup returns CDR1 LNHNV and CDR2 YYDKDF (reference sequence). The V and J ends lost 1 base and 5 bases respectively, with 11 bases between them. The full variable domain, with the rest looked up from reference TRBV15 and TRBJ2-5, is DAMVIQNPRYQVTQFGKPVTLSCSQTLNHNVMYWYQQKSSQAPKLLFHYYDKDFNNEADTPDNFQSRRPNTSFCFLDIRSPGLGDTAMYLCATSRAGPLETQYFGPGTRLLVL.

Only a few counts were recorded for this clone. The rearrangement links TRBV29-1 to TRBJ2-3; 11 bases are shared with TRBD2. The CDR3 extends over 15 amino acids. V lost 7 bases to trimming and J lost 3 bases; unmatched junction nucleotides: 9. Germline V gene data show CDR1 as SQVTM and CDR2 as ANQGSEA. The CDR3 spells CSASPTSGGTDTQYF. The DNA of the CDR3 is TGCAGCGCTTCGCCAACTAGCGGGGGAACAGATACGCAGTATTTT.

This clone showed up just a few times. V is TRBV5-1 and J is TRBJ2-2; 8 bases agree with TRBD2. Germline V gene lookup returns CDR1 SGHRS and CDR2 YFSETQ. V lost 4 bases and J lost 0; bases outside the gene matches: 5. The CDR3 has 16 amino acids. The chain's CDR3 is CASSRPGGANTGELFF. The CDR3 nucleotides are TGCGCCAGCAGCCGGCCCGGGGGGGCGAACACCGGGGAGCTGTTTTTT.

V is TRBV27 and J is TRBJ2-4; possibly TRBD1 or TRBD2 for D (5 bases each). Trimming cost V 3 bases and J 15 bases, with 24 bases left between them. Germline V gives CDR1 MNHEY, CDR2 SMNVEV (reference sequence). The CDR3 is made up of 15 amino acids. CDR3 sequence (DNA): TGTGCCAGCAGTTTCTACCCGGCCGGGACCCCAAGTACGTACTTC. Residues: CASSFYPAGTPSTYF.